What follows describes a single T cell receptor (beta chain). The antigen is unknown. Collection occurred without any documented infections or immune events in donors. Produced via immunoSEQ multiplex PCR; TCRdb's table is partial and in-frame only. The sample includes roughly 61,000 clones, roughly 87% of them seen just once. The sample originates from a study of identifying expanded T cells in peripheral blood. Study-level findings and limits: Variance in clone template counts between approximately two-week samples significantly increased with total template count across all healthy donors. Over approximately two and four weeks, about 15 and 18 clones changed, versus roughly 1.1 between replicates.

Per the germline V gene, CDR1 is SGHTA and CDR2 is FQGNSA. After removal of 2 bases from V and 8 bases from J, the junction contained 9 bases not matched to a gene. The CDR3 consists of 15 residues. The chain employs TRBV7-2 and TRBJ2-1; TRBD2 aligns across 7 bases. Sequencing used blood. This TCR came from a person aged 18 to 75 in good health. The CDR3 is CASSLKASGGYEQFF. The CDR3 nucleotides read TGTGCCAGCAGCTTAAAGGCTAGCGGAGGTTATGAGCAGTTCTTC.